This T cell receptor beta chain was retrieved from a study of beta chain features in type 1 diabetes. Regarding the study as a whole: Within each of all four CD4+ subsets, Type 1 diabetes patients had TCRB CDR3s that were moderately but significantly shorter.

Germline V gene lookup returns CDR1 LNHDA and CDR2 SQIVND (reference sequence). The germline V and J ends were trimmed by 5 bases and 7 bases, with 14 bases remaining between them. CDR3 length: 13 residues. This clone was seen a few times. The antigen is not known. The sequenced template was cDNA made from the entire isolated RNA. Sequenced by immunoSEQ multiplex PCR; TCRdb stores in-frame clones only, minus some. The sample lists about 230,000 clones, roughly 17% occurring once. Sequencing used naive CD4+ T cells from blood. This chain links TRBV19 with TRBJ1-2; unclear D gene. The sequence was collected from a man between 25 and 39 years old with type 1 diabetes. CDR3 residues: CASSAQGLAGYTF. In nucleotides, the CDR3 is TGTGCCAGTAGTGCCCAAGGTCTGGCTGGCTACACCTTC.